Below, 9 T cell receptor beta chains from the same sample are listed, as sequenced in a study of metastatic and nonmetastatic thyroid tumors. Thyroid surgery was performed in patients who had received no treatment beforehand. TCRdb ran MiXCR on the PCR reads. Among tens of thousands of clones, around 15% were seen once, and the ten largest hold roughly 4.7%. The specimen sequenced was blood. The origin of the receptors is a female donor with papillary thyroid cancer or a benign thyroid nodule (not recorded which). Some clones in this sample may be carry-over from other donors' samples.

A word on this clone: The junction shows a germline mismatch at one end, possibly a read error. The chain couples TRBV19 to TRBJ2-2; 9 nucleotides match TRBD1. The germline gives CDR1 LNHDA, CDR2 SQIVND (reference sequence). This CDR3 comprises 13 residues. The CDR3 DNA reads TGTGTCAGTAAGGGACAGGGCTGGGGGGAGCTGTTTTTT. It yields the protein CVSKGQGWGELFF.

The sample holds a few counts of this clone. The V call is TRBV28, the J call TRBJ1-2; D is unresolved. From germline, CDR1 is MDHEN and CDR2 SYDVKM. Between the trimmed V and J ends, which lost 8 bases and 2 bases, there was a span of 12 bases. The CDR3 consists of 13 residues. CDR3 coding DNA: TGTGCCAGCGATGACGGTTTGAACTATGGCTACACCTTC. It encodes CASDDGLNYGYTF.

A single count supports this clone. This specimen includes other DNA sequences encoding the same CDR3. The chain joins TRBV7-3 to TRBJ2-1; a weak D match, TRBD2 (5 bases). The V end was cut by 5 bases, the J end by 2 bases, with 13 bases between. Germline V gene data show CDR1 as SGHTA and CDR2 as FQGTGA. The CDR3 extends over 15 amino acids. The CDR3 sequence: CASSALSGTYNEQFF. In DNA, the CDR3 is TGTGCCAGCAGCGCCCTCAGCGGTACCTACAATGAGCAGTTCTTC.

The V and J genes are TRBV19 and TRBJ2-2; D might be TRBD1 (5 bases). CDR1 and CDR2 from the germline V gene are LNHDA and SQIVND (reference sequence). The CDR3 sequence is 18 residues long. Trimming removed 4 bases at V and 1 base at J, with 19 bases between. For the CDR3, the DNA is TGTGCCAGTAGTAAATCTATGCTCCTAGGGGAGAACACCGGGGAGCTGTTTTTT. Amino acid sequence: CASSKSMLLGENTGELFF.

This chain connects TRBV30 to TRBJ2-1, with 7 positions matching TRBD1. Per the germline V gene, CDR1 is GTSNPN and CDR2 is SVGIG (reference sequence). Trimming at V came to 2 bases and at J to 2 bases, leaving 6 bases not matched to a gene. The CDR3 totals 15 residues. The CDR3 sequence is CAWSLGQSPYNEQFF. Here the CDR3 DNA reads TGTGCCTGGAGTCTGGGACAGTCCCCCTACAATGAGCAGTTCTTC.

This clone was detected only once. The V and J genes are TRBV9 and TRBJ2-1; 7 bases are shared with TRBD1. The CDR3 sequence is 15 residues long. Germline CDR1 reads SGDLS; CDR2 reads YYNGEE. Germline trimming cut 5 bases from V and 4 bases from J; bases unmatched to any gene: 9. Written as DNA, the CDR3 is TGTGCCAGCAGGGTACTTGGGACAGAGTACAATGAGCAGTTCTTC. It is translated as CASRVLGTEYNEQFF.

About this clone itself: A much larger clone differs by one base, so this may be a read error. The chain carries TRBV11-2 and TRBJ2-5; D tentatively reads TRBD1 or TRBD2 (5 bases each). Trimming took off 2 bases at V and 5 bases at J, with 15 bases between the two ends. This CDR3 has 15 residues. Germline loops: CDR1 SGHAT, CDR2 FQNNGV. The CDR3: CASSLISGSGETQYF. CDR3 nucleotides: TGTGCCAGCAGCTTAATAAGCGGCTCAGGGGAGACCCAGTACTTC.

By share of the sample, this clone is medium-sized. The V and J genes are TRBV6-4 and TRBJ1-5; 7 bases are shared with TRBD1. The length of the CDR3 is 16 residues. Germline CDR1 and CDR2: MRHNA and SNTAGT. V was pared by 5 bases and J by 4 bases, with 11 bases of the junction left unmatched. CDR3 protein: CASSYLPGQQNQPQHF. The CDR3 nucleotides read TGTGCCAGCAGTTACCTCCCGGGACAGCAGAATCAGCCCCAGCATTTT.

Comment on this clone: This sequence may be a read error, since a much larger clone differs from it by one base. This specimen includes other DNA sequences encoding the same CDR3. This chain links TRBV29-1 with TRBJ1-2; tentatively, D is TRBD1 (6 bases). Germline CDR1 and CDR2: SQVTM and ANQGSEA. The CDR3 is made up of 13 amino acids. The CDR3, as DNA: TGCACGATCCAAGGGGGGGGGAACTACGGCTACACCTTC. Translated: CTIQGGGNYGYTF.